These 11 T cell receptor beta chains were sequenced from one sample in a study of OX40 agonist ivuxolimab in advanced cancers. The library was obtained by the immunoSEQ multiplex PCR assay. TCRdb re-hosts the immuneACCESS table, in-frame sequences only. Its copies lack some clones; in the studies checked, an unresolved V gene accounts for under half of them, and the cause for the rest is not known. Here the sample has 40,000 or so clones; around four fifths occur a single time. Around 21% of the sample goes to the ten largest clones. The sequenced sample was CD4+ or CD8+ T cells sorted from blood, obtained in a trial of the OX40 agonist ivuxolimab. The receptors stem from an adult with an advanced solid tumor such as melanoma, head and neck, liver or kidney cancer.

This clone counts as medium-sized (0.01 to 0.1%). The rearrangement links TRBV6-1 to TRBJ2-7; 11 nucleotides align to TRBD1. V trimming: 8 bases; J trimming: 2 bases; junction bases outside the gene matches: 2. CDR1 MNHNS and CDR2 SASEGT come from the germline V gene. The CDR3 has 13 residues. CDR3 loop: CASLGQGAYEQYF. The CDR3, as DNA: TGTGCCAGCTTGGGACAGGGGGCCTACGAGCAGTACTTC.

The chain is built from TRBV28 and TRBJ1-5; D is uncertain. V was clipped by 3 bases and J by 3 bases, with 9 bases between them. CDR3 size: 14 residues. Germline lookup yields CDR1 MDHEN and CDR2 SYDVKM. This chain's CDR3 is CASSFRQPNQPQHF. In nucleotides, the CDR3 is TGTGCCAGCAGTTTCCGGCAGCCCAATCAGCCCCAGCATTTT.

The gene calls are TRBV30 and TRBJ1-2; D uncertain. The CDR3 runs 13 residues. In germline, CDR1 is GTSNPN, CDR2 SVGIG (reference sequence). V gave up 3 bases and J gave up 4 bases, with 12 bases separating them. The CDR3 DNA follows: TGTGCCTGGAGCGTCCAGGTACTCTATGGCTACACCTTC. It is translated as CAWSVQVLYGYTF.

The J gene is TRBJ1-4, the V gene TRBV5-1; 10 positions match TRBD1. The CDR3 is 15 residues long. V shed 0 bases, J shed 8 bases, and the junction held 4 bases outside the gene matches. CDR1 SGHRS and CDR2 YFSETQ come from the germline V gene. The CDR3: CASSLAGQGLEKLFF. Here the CDR3 DNA reads TGCGCCAGCAGCTTGGCGGGACAGGGGCTCGAAAAACTGTTTTTT.

In this sample, this clone is large (0.1 to 1%). The rearrangement joins TRBV13 to TRBJ2-2; 10 bases are a match to TRBD2. The CDR3 loop spans 16 amino acids. Looked up from germline, CDR1 is PRHDT and CDR2 is FYEKMQ (reference sequence). V dropped 1 base and J dropped 1; count of bases not matched to a gene: 0. Here the CDR3 DNA reads TGTGCCAGCAGCTTAGTAGCGGGAGGGAACACCGGGGAGCTGTTTTTT. Protein sequence: CASSLVAGGNTGELFF.

This clone was seen once. V and J are TRBV6-5 and TRBJ2-3; D unclear. This CDR3 has 15 residues. CDR1 is MNHEY, CDR2 SVGAGI, per germline. The V end was cut by 0 bases, the J end by 0 bases, with 7 bases between. The CDR3 sequence: CASSYSFLSTDTQYF. CDR3 in DNA: TGTGCCAGCAGTTACTCTTTCCTGAGCACAGATACGCAGTATTTT.

The chain joins TRBV19 to TRBJ2-7, with 9 bases fitting TRBD2. From germline, CDR1 is LNHDA and CDR2 SQIVND (reference sequence). The CDR3 covers 15 residues. The junction had 12 bases not matched to a gene; V was cut back by 8 bases and J by 4 bases. The DNA of the CDR3 is TGTGCCAGTTCGTTTAAAGCGGGAGGTCTATACGAGCAGTACTTC. Translation: CASSFKAGGLYEQYF.

There are a few counts of this clone. One junction end does not reproduce the germline sequence, and a read error may be involved. The V call is TRBV2, the J call TRBJ1-4; 10 bases map to TRBD1. The CDR3 is 14 residues long. CDR1 SNHLY and CDR2 FYNNEI come from the germline V gene. The CDR3 loop is CASGEDRGNEKLFF. The DNA of the CDR3 is TGTGCCAGCGGTGAGGACAGGGGGAATGAAAAACTGTTTTTT.

The chain has TRBV28 and TRBJ2-6; possibly TRBD2 for D (6 bases). Germline V CDR1 and CDR2: MDHEN, SYDVKM. V was shortened by 1 base and J by 2 bases, with 6 bases between the two germline ends. The CDR3 has 15 residues. The DNA of the CDR3 is TGTGCCAGCAGTTTATCGGGGGCTGGGGCCAACGTCCTGACTTTC. This encodes CASSLSGAGANVLTF. Filled out from reference TRBV28 and TRBJ2-6, the complete variable domain reads DVKVTQSSRYLVKRTGEKVFLECVQDMDHENMFWYRQDPGLGLRLIYFSYDVKMKEKGDIPEGYSVSREKKERFSLILESASTNQTSMYLCASSLSGAGANVLTFGAGSRLTVL.

J is TRBJ2-3 and V is TRBV10-3; 9 bases match TRBD2. With V trimmed by 2 bases and J by 2 bases, 5 bases remained unmatched. The CDR3 contains 16 residues. CDR1 is ENHRY and CDR2 is SYGVKD in the germline V gene. The CDR3, as DNA: TGTGCCATCAGTGAGGGGCTAGCGGGGACCACAGATACGCAGTATTTT. It is translated as CAISEGLAGTTDTQYF.

The rearrangement joins TRBV28 to TRBJ2-3, with TRBD2 matching over 8 bases. Germline V gene data show CDR1 as MDHEN and CDR2 as SYDVKM. The CDR3 is 16 amino acids. The trim removed 6 bases at V and 10 bases at J, leaving 18 bases unmatched. CDR3 nucleotide sequence: TGTGCCAGCAGCCGCGGAAGCCGGGAGGGCGGTTGGGCGCAGTATTTT. As protein: CASSRGSREGGWAQYF. Variable domain in full (rest from reference TRBV28 and TRBJ2-3): DVKVTQSSRYLVKRTGEKVFLECVQDMDHENMFWYRQDPGLGLRLIYFSYDVKMKEKGDIPEGYSVSREKKERFSLILESASTNQTSMYLCASSRGSREGGWAQYFGPGTRLTVL.